This T cell receptor (beta chain) was recorded in a study of shared clonotypes between healthy human individuals. Across the study: A couple of women and a few men aged 18 to 49 served as donors. Study-wide results and caveats: Only blood was sampled; tissue repertoires likely differ. Naive subsets typically showed greater estimated richness than memory subsets.

After removal of 0 bases from V and 5 bases from J, the junction contained 4 bases not matched to a gene. Germline CDR1 reads SGHNT; CDR2 reads YYREEE (reference sequence). The length of the CDR3 is 16 residues. To note about this clone: Its antigen is undetermined.

TCRdb's copy holds only in-frame clones and misses some; the assay was immunoSEQ multiplex PCR. The sample records millions of clones, roughly 95% being singletons. The sample comprised naive CD4+ T cells sorted from blood. Noted subset: CD45RA+ positively selected. The origin of this receptor is a man younger than 30 in good health. The V and J genes are TRBV5-4 and TRBJ2-5, with TRBD2 matching 13 bases. CDR3 coding DNA: TGTGCCAGCAGCTTGGGGACTAGCGGGAGTACGGAGACCCAGTACTTC. This gives the protein CASSLGTSGSTETQYF.